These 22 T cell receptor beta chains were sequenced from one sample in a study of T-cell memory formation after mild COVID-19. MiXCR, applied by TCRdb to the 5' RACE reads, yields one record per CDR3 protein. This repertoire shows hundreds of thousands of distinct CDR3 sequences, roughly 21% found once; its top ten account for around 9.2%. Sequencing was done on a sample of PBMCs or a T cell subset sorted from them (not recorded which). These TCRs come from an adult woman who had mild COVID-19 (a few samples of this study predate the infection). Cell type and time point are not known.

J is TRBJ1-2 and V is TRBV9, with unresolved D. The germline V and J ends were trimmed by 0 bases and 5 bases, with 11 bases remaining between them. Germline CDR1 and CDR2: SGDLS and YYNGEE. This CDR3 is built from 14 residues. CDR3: CASSVGPASYGYTF. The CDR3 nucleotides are TGTGCCAGCAGCGTAGGTCCAGCTTCTTATGGCTACACCTTC. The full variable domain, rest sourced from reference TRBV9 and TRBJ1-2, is DSGVTQTPKHLITATGQRVTLRCSPRSGDLSVYWYQQSLDQGLQFLIQYYNGEERAKGNILERFSAQQFPDLHSELNLSSLELGDSALYFCASSVGPASYGYTFGSGTRLTVV.

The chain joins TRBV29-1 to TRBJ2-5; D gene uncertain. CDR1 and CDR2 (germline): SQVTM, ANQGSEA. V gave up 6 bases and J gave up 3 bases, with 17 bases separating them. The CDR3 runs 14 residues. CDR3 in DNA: TGCAGCGTAAACAGCCATGGGAATGAAGAGACCCAGTACTTC. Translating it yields CSVNSHGNEETQYF.

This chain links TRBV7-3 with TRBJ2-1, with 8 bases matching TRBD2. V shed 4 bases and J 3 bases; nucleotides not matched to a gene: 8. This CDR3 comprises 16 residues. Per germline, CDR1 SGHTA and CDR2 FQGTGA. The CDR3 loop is CASSSNRGGSYNEQFF. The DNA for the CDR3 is TGTGCCAGCAGCTCCAACCGGGGGGGAAGCTACAATGAGCAGTTCTTC.

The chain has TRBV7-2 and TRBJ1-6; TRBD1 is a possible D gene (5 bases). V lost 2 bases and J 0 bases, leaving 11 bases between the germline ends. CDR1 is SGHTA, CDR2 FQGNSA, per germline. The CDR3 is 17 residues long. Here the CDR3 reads CASSLSQGSSYNSPLHF. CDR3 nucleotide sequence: TGTGCCAGCAGCTTAAGCCAGGGAAGCTCCTATAATTCACCCCTCCACTTT.

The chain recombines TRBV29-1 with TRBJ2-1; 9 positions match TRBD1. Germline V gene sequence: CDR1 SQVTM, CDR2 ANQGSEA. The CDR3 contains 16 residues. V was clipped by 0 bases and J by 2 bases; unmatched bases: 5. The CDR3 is CSVEDSGTGTYNEQFF. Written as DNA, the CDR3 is TGCAGCGTTGAAGATTCCGGGACAGGGACCTACAATGAGCAGTTCTTC.

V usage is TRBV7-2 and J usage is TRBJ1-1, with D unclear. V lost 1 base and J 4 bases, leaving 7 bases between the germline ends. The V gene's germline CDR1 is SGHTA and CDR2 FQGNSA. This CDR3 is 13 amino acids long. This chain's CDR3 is CASSLVASTEAFF. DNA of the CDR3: TGTGCCAGCAGCTTAGTGGCGAGCACTGAAGCTTTCTTT.

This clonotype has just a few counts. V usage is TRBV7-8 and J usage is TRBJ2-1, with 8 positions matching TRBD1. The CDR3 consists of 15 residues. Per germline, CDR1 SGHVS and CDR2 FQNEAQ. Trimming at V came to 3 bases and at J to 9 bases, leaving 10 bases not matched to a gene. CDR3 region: CASSLLGQEIGEQFF. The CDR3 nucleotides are TGTGCCAGCAGCTTGTTGGGACAGGAGATAGGTGAGCAGTTCTTC. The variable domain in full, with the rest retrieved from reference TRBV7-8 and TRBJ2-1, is GAGVSQSPRYKVAKRGQDVALRCDPISGHVSLFWYQQALGQGPEFLTYFQNEAQLDKSGLPSDRFFAERPEGSVSTLKIQRTQQEDSAVYLCASSLLGQEIGEQFFGPGTRLTVL.

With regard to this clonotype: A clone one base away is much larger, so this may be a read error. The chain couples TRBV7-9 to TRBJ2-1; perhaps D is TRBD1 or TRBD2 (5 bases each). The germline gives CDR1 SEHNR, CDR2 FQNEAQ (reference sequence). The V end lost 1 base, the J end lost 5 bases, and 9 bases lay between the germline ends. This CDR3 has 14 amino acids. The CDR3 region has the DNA TGTGCCAGCAGCTTAGGGGGGACCGACAATGAGCAGTTCTTC. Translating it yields CASSLGGTDNEQFF.

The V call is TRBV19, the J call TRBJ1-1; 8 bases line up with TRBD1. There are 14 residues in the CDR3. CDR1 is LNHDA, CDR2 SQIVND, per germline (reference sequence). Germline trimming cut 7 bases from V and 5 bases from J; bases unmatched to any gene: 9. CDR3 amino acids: CASKTDRARTEAFF. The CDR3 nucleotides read TGTGCCAGTAAGACGGACAGGGCGCGGACTGAAGCTTTCTTT.

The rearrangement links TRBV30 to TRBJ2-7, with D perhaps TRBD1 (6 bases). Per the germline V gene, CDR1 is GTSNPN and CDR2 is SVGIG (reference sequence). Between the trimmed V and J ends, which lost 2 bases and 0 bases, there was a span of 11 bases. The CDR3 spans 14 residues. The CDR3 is CAWSPDRYSYEQYF. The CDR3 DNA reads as TGTGCCTGGAGTCCCGACAGGTACTCCTACGAGCAGTACTTC. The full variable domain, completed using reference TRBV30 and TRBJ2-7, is SQTIHQWPATLVQPVGSPLSLECTVEGTSNPNLYWYRQAAGRGLQLLFYSVGIGQISSEVPQNLSASRPQDRQFILSSKKLLLSDSGFYLCAWSPDRYSYEQYFGPGTRLTVT.

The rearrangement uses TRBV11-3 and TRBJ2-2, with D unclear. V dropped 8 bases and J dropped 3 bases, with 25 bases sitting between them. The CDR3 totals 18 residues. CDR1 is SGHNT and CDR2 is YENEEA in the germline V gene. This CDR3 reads CASPPASPLGLDTGELFF. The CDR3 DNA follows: TGTGCCAGCCCCCCGGCTTCTCCCCTTGGCCTAGACACCGGGGAGCTGTTTTTT.

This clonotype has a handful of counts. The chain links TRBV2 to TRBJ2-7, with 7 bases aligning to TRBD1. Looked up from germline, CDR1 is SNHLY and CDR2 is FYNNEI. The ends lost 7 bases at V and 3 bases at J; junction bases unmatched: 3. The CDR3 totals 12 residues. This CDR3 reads CASTWDSYEQYF. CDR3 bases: TGTGCCAGCACTTGGGACAGCTACGAGCAGTACTTC.

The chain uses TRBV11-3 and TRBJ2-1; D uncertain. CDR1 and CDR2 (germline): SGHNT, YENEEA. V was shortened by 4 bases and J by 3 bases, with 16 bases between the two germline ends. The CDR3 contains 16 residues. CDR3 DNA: TGTGCCAGCAGCTCCGGAACCCTAGGGTACTACAATGAGCAGTTCTTC. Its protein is CASSSGTLGYYNEQFF.

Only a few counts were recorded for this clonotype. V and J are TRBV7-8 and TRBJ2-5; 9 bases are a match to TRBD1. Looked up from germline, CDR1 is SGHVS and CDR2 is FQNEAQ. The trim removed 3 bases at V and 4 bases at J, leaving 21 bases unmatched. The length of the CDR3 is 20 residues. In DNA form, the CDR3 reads TGTGCCAGCAGCTTGGGACTCTACGGGACAGGGCACCAGATCCCAGAGACCCAGTACTTC. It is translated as CASSLGLYGTGHQIPETQYF.

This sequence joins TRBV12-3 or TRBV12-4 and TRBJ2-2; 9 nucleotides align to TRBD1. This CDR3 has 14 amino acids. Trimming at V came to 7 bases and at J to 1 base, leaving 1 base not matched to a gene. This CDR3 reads CASMDRGNTGELFF. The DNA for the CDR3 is TGTGCCAGCATGGACAGGGGGAACACCGGGGAGCTGTTTTTT.

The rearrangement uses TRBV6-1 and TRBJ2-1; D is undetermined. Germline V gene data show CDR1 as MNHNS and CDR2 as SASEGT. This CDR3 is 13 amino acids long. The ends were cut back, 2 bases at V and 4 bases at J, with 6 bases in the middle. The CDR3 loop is CASSEITYNEQFF. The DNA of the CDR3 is TGTGCCAGCAGTGAAATCACTTACAATGAGCAGTTCTTC.

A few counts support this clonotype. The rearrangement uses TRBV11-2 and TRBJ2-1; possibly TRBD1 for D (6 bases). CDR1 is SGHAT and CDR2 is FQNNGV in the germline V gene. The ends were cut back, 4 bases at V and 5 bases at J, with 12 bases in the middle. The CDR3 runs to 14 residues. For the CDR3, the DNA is TGTGCCAGCAGCTACTGGGACACGCACAATGAGCAGTTCTTC. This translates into CASSYWDTHNEQFF. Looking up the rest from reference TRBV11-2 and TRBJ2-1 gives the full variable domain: EAGVAQSPRYKIIEKRQSVAFWCNPISGHATLYWYQQILGQGPKLLIQFQNNGVVDDSQLPKDRFSAERLKGVDSTLKIQPAKLEDSAVYLCASSYWDTHNEQFFGPGTRLTVL.

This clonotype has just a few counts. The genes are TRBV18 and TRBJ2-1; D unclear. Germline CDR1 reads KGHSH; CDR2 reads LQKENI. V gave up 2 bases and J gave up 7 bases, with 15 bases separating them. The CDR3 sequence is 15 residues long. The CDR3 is CASSPDTRTINEQFF. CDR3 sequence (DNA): TGTGCCAGCTCACCAGATACTCGCACTATTAATGAGCAGTTCTTC.

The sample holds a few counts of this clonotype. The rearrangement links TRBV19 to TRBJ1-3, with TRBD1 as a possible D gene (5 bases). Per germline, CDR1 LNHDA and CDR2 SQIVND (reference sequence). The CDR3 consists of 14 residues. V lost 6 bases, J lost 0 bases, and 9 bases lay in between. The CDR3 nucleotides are TGTGCCAGTAGCCAGGGCTACTCTGGAAACACCATATATTTT. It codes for CASSQGYSGNTIYF.

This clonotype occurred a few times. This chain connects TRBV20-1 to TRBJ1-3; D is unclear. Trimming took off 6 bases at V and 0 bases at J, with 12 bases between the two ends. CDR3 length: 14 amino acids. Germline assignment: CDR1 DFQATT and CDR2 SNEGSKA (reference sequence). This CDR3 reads CSAPGRSSGNTIYF. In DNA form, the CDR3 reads TGCAGTGCCCCGGGCCGTTCCTCTGGAAACACCATATATTTT.

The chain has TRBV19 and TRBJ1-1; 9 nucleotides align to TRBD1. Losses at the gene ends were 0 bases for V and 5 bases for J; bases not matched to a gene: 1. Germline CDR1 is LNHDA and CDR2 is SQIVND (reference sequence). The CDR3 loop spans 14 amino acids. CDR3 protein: CASSIEGQGTEAFF. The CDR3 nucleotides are TGTGCCAGTAGTATAGAAGGACAGGGGACTGAAGCTTTCTTT.

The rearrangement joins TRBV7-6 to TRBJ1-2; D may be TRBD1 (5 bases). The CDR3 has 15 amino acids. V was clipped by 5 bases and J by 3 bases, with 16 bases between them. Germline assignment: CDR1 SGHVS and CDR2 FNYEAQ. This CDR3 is CASSPRGGVDYGYTF. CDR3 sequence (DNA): TGTGCCAGCAGCCCTCGGGGGGGGGTGGACTATGGCTACACCTTC. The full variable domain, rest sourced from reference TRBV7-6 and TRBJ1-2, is GAGVSQSPRYKVTKRGQDVALRCDPISGHVSLYWYRQALGQGPEFLTYFNYEAQQDKSGLPNDRFSAERPEGSISTLTIQRTEQRDSAMYRCASSPRGGVDYGYTFGSGTRLTVV.